Following are 14 T cell receptor beta chains from one sample sequenced in a study of identical twins. TCRdb used MiXCR to reprocess the 5' RACE reads, holding one entry per CDR3 protein. This sample carries 1.5 million to 2 million distinct CDR3 sequences, about 31% of them seen once, and the ten largest clones take approximately 0.29%. The material sequenced was cord blood. The receptors here all came from a newborn girl in good health.

This CDR3 reads CASSLLKRGGTYNGQYF. The CDR3 DNA reads as TGTGCCAGCAGTCTACTAAAGCGGGGGGGGACCTACAATGGGCAGTACTTC. The V call is TRBV27, the J call TRBJ2-7, with TRBD2 matching 10 bases. This CDR3 has 17 amino acids. J lost 9 bases, V lost 5 bases, and 19 bases had no gene match. Germline CDR1 reads MNHEY; CDR2 reads SMNVEV (reference sequence).

This clonotype was recorded a few times. J is TRBJ1-2 and V is TRBV28, with 7 bases lining up with TRBD1. Per the germline V gene, CDR1 is MDHEN and CDR2 is SYDVKM. This CDR3 is built from 15 residues. Trimming at V came to 6 bases and at J to 1 base, leaving 8 bases not matched to a gene. CDR3 coding DNA: TGTGCCAGCAGAGCCGGGACAGCTATTAACTATGGCTACACCTTC. It is translated as CASRAGTAINYGYTF.

Only a few counts were recorded for this clonotype. J is TRBJ2-7 and V is TRBV25-1; D gene uncertain. The V gene's germline CDR1 is MGHDK and CDR2 SYGVNS. The V end lost 7 bases, the J end lost 4 bases, and 5 bases lay between the germline ends. The CDR3 sequence is 10 residues long. The DNA of the CDR3 is TGTGCCAGCACCAAATACGAGCAGTACTTC. Protein: CASTKYEQYF.

This clonotype has more than one count but fewer than ten. The chain combines TRBV7-6 with TRBJ2-1, with 12 bases fitting TRBD2. Germline CDR1 SGHVS, CDR2 FNYEAQ. The length of the CDR3 is 17 residues. The ends lost 3 bases at V and 8 bases at J; junction bases unmatched: 11. The CDR3 coding sequence is TGTGCCAGCAGCTTGGCTAGCGGGGGGGGAGGTATCGATGAGCAGTTCTTC. Translated: CASSLASGGGGIDEQFF.

In DNA, the CDR3 is TGCGCCAGCAGCTTGGACAGCGGTAACACAGATACGCAGTATTTT. This sequence encodes CASSLDSGNTDTQYF. V is TRBV5-1 and J is TRBJ2-3; a weak D match, TRBD2 (5 bases). Germline CDR1 SGHRS, CDR2 YFSETQ. V gave up 0 bases and J gave up 2 bases, with 10 bases separating them. The CDR3 is 15 amino acids.

The CDR3 region is CASSLESTGVYGYTF. For the CDR3, the DNA is TGTGCCAGCAGTTTAGAGTCGACGGGGGTCTATGGCTACACCTTC. The chain combines TRBV27 with TRBJ1-2, with D perhaps TRBD1 (5 bases). The V end lost 2 bases, the J end lost 4 bases, and 14 bases lay between the germline ends. Germline V gene data show CDR1 as MNHEY and CDR2 as SMNVEV (reference sequence). This CDR3 region has 15 residues.

The rearrangement uses TRBV6-5 and TRBJ1-1; 7 positions match TRBD1. The V segment lost 6 bases and the J segment 1 base; nucleotides outside the gene matches: 8. Germline V gives CDR1 MNHEY, CDR2 SVGAGI. This CDR3 region has 15 residues. CDR3 bases: TGTGCCAGCAGCCCGGACAGGTCCCGGAACACTGAAGCTTTCTTT. Amino acid sequence: CASSPDRSRNTEAFF.

This clonotype appeared a few times. V and J are TRBV4-1 and TRBJ2-7, with TRBD2 matching over 11 bases. In germline, CDR1 is MGHRA, CDR2 YSYEKL. The CDR3 has 16 amino acids. V trimming: 4 bases; J trimming: 1 base; junction bases outside the gene matches: 6. The DNA of the CDR3 is TGCGCCAGCAGCCTACCTACTAGCGGGGGTTCCTACGAGCAGTACTTC. It yields the protein CASSLPTSGGSYEQYF.

The chain couples TRBV20-1 to TRBJ1-2, with D possibly matching TRBD1 (6 bases). Deletions cut 4 bases from V and 6 bases from J, with 12 bases between. This CDR3 is built from 12 residues. Germline values: CDR1 DFQATT, CDR2 SNEGSKA (reference sequence). In DNA form, the CDR3 reads TGCAGTGCTATACAGGGAAGGGATGGCTACACCTTC. Its protein is CSAIQGRDGYTF.

This clonotype was counted only a few times. The chain has TRBV11-2 and TRBJ2-1, with 8 nucleotides matching TRBD2. The CDR3 totals 15 residues. Germline trimming cut 5 bases from V and 5 bases from J; bases unmatched to any gene: 8. Germline-derived CDR1 and CDR2 are SGHAT and FQNNGV. The CDR3 region is CASSKTSGGNNEQFF. The CDR3 DNA sequence: TGTGCCAGCAGCAAAACTAGCGGAGGTAACAATGAGCAGTTCTTC.

This chain joins TRBV5-1 and TRBJ1-1; D is unresolved. Germline V CDR1 and CDR2: SGHRS, YFSETQ. The CDR3 extends over 15 amino acids. Trimming took 0 bases from V and 3 from J, leaving 12 bases between them. The CDR3: CASSLASYTDTEAFF. CDR3 coding DNA: TGCGCCAGCAGCTTGGCTTCTTATACGGACACTGAAGCTTTCTTT.

The J gene is TRBJ2-2, the V gene TRBV7-9; 7 nucleotides match TRBD2. This CDR3 has 16 residues. The germline gives CDR1 SEHNR, CDR2 FQNEAQ (reference sequence). Unmatched junction bases numbered 10, after V lost 5 bases and J lost 4 bases. The CDR3 sequence is CASSHPLGGATGELFF. The CDR3 nucleotides are TGTGCCAGCAGCCACCCTTTGGGAGGGGCCACCGGGGAGCTGTTTTTT.

V gene TRBV4-1 combines with J gene TRBJ1-2; 9 nucleotides agree with TRBD1. The V gene's germline CDR1 is MGHRA and CDR2 YSYEKL. The trim removed 4 bases at V and 1 base at J, leaving 7 bases unmatched. This CDR3 is built from 16 residues. CDR3 nucleotides: TGCGCCAGCAGCCCCGGGACAGGGAGGGGTAACTATGGCTACACCTTC. The encoded protein is CASSPGTGRGNYGYTF.

Comment on this clonotype: This sequence may be a read error, since a much larger clone differs from it by one base. The chain couples TRBV6-5 to TRBJ2-5, with TRBD2 identical over 7 bases. Germline CDR1 is MNHEY and CDR2 is SVGAGI. The CDR3 has 13 amino acids. J was trimmed by 11 bases and V by 4 bases; bases with no gene match: 10. The CDR3 DNA reads as TGTGCCAGCAGTTCAGCGGGAAATGGTGAGCAGTACTTC. This translates into CASSSAGNGEQYF.